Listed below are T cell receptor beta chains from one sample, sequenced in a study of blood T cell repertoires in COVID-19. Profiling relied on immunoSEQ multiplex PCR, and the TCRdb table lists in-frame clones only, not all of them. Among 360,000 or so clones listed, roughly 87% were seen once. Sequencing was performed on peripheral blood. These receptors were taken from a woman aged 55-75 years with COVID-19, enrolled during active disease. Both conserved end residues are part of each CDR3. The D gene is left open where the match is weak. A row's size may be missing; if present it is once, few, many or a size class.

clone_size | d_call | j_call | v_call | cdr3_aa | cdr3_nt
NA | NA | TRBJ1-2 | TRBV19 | CASSPYWAQGNYGYTF | TGTGCCAGTAGTCCTTATTGGGCACAGGGTAACTATGGCTACACCTTC
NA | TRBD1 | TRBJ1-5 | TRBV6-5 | CASMQGALSNQPQHF | TGTGCCAGCATGCAGGGGGCTTTGAGCAATCAGCCCCAGCATTTT
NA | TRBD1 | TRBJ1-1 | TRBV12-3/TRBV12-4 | CASHRTGGNEAFF | TGTGCCAGCCACCGGACAGGGGGAAACGAAGCTTTCTTT
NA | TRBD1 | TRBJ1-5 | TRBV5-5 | CASSLRTGTNQPQHF | TGTGCCAGCAGCTTACGGACAGGGACTAATCAGCCCCAGCATTTT
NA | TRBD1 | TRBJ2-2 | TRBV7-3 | CASSSGQGRGTGELFF | TGTGCCAGCAGCTCGGGACAGGGGCGAGGCACCGGGGAGCTGTTTTTT
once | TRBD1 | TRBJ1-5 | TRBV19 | CASSQDRGYQPQHF | TGTGCCAGTAGTCAGGACAGGGGGTATCAGCCCCAGCATTTT
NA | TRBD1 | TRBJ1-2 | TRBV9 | CASKRTGGSYGYTF | TGTGCCAGCAAACGAACAGGGGGTAGCTATGGCTACACCTTC
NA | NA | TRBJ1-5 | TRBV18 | CASSPPDGDNQPQHF | TGTGCCAGCTCACCACCGGACGGGGACAATCAGCCCCAGCATTTT
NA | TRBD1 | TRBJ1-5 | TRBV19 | CATEDRGHGPQHF | TGTGCCACGGAAGACAGGGGGCACGGACCCCAGCATTTT
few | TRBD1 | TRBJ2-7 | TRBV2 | CASSRGTEPYEQYF | TGTGCCAGCAGTAGGGGGACAGAACCCTACGAGCAGTACTTC